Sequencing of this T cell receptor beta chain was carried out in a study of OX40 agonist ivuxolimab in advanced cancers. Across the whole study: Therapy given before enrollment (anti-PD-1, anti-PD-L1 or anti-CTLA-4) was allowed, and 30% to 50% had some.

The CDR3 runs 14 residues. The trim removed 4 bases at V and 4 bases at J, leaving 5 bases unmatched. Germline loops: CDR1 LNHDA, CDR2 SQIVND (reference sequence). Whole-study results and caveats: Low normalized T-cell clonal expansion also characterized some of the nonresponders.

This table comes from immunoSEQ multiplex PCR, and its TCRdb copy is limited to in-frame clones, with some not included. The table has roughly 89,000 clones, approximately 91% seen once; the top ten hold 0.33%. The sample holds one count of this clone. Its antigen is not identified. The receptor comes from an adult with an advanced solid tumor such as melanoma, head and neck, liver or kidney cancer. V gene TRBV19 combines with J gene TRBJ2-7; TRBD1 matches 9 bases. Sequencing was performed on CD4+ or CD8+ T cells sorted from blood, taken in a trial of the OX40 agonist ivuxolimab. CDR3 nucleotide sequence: TGTGCCAGTAGTACGGGACAGGGATCATACGAGCAGTACTTC. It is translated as CASSTGQGSYEQYF.